Each of the 16 T cell receptor beta chains below was sequenced from the same sample in a study of cytomegalovirus exposure and HLA in healthy donors (dated by TCRdb to the late 2010s). The library was made by the immunoSEQ multiplex PCR assay. For the multiplex PCR, a mixture combining 60 forward primers for TCR Vbeta segments and 13 reverse primers for TCR Jbeta segments was used. Entries here come from immuneACCESS through TCRdb and include only in-frame sequences with V and J called. Some clones fail to appear in such tables; in the studies checked, an unresolved V gene covers under half of the shortfall, and the cause of the remainder is unknown. The sample yields about 100,000 clones; more than 65% were counted once. 4% of the sample is in the top ten clones. The sequenced sample was PBMCs. The receptors shown here come from a woman between 50 and 59 years old in good health and CMV-seropositive.

The chain has TRBV25-1 and TRBJ2-7; 7 bases fit TRBD2. Germline values: CDR1 MGHDK, CDR2 SYGVNS. The length of the CDR3 is 15 residues. Unmatched junction bases numbered 11, after V lost 5 bases and J lost 4 bases. The CDR3 bases are TGTGCCAGCAGTTTAACGGGGACTACTACTTACGAGCAGTACTTC. As protein: CASSLTGTTTYEQYF.

The chain couples TRBV5-1 to TRBJ2-5, with TRBD1 matching over 7 bases. The J segment lost 2 bases and the V segment lost 1 base, leaving 5 bases of the junction unmatched. CDR3 length: 15 amino acids. CDR1 SGHRS and CDR2 YFSETQ come from the germline V gene. As DNA, the CDR3 is TGCGCCAGCAGCTTGCTGGGACAGCTTCAAGAGACCCAGTACTTC. Translating gives CASSLLGQLQETQYF. The entire variable domain, with the rest obtained from reference TRBV5-1 and TRBJ2-5, is as follows: KAGVTQTPRYLIKTRGQQVTLSCSPISGHRSVSWYQQTPGQGLQFLFEYFSETQRNKGNFPGRFSGRQFSNSRSEMNVSTLELGDSALYLCASSLLGQLQETQYFGPGTRLLVL.

There are a few counts of this clone. The chain is built from TRBV6-5 and TRBJ1-1, with a possible D match to TRBD1 (6 bases). Germline V lookup: CDR1 MNHEY, CDR2 SVGAGI. This CDR3 region has 15 residues. V shed 2 bases and J shed 3 bases, with 13 bases lying between them. CDR3 residues: CASSYAGGADTEAFF. DNA for the CDR3: TGTGCCAGCAGTTACGCGGGGGGCGCGGACACTGAAGCTTTCTTT.

The V and J genes are TRBV10-1 and TRBJ2-3; D is perhaps TRBD2 (6 bases). CDR1 is WNHNN and CDR2 is SYGVQD in the germline V gene (reference sequence). The CDR3 is 14 residues long. V lost 10 bases and J lost 1, with 15 bases in between. The CDR3 coding sequence is TGCGCCATCCGTTCGCCGGGGGGCACAGATACGCAGTATTTT. It codes for CAIRSPGGTDTQYF.

The rearrangement joins TRBV6-5 to TRBJ2-1; the D gene is possibly TRBD2 (5 bases). V was pared by 0 bases and J by 1 base, with 10 bases between. The CDR3 has 16 amino acids. Per germline, CDR1 MNHEY and CDR2 SVGAGI. CDR3 sequence: CASSYSAEVSYNEQFF. For the CDR3, the DNA is TGTGCCAGCAGTTACTCGGCGGAGGTTTCCTACAATGAGCAGTTCTTC.

The genes are TRBV6-1 and TRBJ1-2; TRBD1 matches at 7 bases. CDR3 size: 14 residues. Germline V gives CDR1 MNHNS, CDR2 SASEGT. The ends lost 5 bases at V and 7 bases at J; junction bases unmatched: 10. DNA of the CDR3: TGTGCCAGCAGTTTTCCGGACAGGAGGGGTGGCTACACCTTC. Residues: CASSFPDRRGGYTF.

The J gene is TRBJ2-5, the V gene TRBV7-7; 15 bases match TRBD2. This CDR3 has 14 amino acids. Germline V gene data show CDR1 as SSHAT and CDR2 as FNYEAQ (reference sequence). The CDR3 DNA is TGTGCTACCGGGACTAGCGGGGGGAGAGAGACCCAGTACTTC. Translation gives CATGTSGGRETQYF.

This clone occurred once. The V gene is TRBV11-2, the J gene TRBJ2-1, with 11 positions matching TRBD1. This CDR3 spans 17 amino acids. Germline V gene lookup returns CDR1 SGHAT and CDR2 FQNNGV. With V trimmed by 3 bases and J by 6 bases, 10 bases remained unmatched. CDR3 protein: CASSFRSGTGGINEQFF. The DNA for the CDR3 is TGTGCCAGCAGCTTCAGGTCCGGGACAGGGGGTATCAATGAGCAGTTCTTC.

This chain uses TRBV29-1 with TRBJ2-3; 8 bases are shared with TRBD1. Germline loops: CDR1 SQVTM, CDR2 ANQGSEA. The CDR3 contains 14 residues. Losses at the gene ends were 4 bases for V and 4 bases for J; bases not matched to a gene: 7. DNA for the CDR3: TGCAGCGTTGCAGAGACAGGGGAGGCAGATACGCAGTATTTT. Amino acids: CSVAETGEADTQYF.

This clone has only one observation. Other DNA sequences in this sample translate to the same CDR3. The chain employs TRBV27 and TRBJ2-5; 7 bases fit TRBD2. The V gene's germline CDR1 is MNHEY and CDR2 SMNVEV (reference sequence). V was clipped by 5 bases and J by 3 bases; unmatched bases: 6. This CDR3 has 14 amino acids. The CDR3 loop reads CASSPWGGKETQYF. The DNA of the CDR3 is TGTGCCAGCAGTCCCTGGGGGGGGAAAGAGACCCAGTACTTC.

The gene calls are TRBV27 and TRBJ2-7; TRBD2 matches 7 bases. Germline CDR1 reads MNHEY; CDR2 reads SMNVEV (reference sequence). V trimming: 7 bases; J trimming: 7 bases; junction bases outside the gene matches: 19. CDR3 length equals 16 residues. CDR3 DNA: TGTGCCAGCACGGGGGTATTCGCGGGGGATCGGGGTGAGCAGTACTTC. Translation: CASTGVFAGDRGEQYF.

The chain combines TRBV27 with TRBJ2-7; TRBD2 aligns across 12 bases. CDR1 and CDR2 (germline): MNHEY, SMNVEV (reference sequence). The ends lost 6 bases at V and 5 bases at J; junction bases unmatched: 5. The CDR3 sequence is 14 residues long. The CDR3: CASRTSGSVNEQYF. CDR3 coding DNA: TGTGCCAGCAGGACTAGCGGGAGTGTAAACGAGCAGTACTTC.

The CDR3 DNA reads TGTGCCAGCAGTGCCGGGACACTAACCGGGGAGCTGTTTTTT. It translates to CASSAGTLTGELFF. The V gene is TRBV6-1, the J gene TRBJ2-2; the D gene is possibly TRBD1 (6 bases). This CDR3 has 14 amino acids. Per the germline V gene, CDR1 is MNHNS and CDR2 is SASEGT. The V gene lost 4 bases and the J gene lost 5 bases, with 11 bases spanning the gap.

The rearrangement uses TRBV25-1 and TRBJ1-1; the match to TRBD1 covers 7 bases. The CDR3 sequence is 15 residues long. Unmatched junction bases numbered 2, after V lost 1 base and J lost 0 bases. Germline loops: CDR1 MGHDK, CDR2 SYGVNS. CDR3: CASSEFGQVNTEAFF. The CDR3 DNA follows: TGTGCCAGCAGTGAATTCGGACAGGTGAACACTGAAGCTTTCTTT.

This clone was picked up a small number of times. V usage is TRBV5-6 and J usage is TRBJ2-1; a possible D gene is TRBD1 (6 bases). V lost 2 bases and J lost 1, with 19 bases in between. The CDR3 covers 18 residues. The germline V gene has CDR1 SGHDT and CDR2 YYEEEE. The CDR3 loop reads CASSFRSSGVFSYNEQFF. CDR3 DNA: TGTGCCAGCAGCTTTCGATCGTCAGGGGTATTTTCCTACAATGAGCAGTTCTTC.

The chain joins TRBV29-1 to TRBJ1-1, with a tentative D call TRBD1 (6 bases). The CDR3 covers 13 residues. Trimming left V 7 bases short and J 0 bases short, with 12 bases between. Per germline, CDR1 SQVTM and CDR2 ANQGSEA. CDR3 sequence reads: CSALQGMNTEAFF. In DNA form, the CDR3 reads TGCAGCGCGCTACAGGGAATGAACACTGAAGCTTTCTTT. Filled out from reference TRBV29-1 and TRBJ1-1, the complete variable domain reads SAVISQKPSRDICQRGTSLTIQCQVDSQVTMMFWYRQQPGQSLTLIATANQGSEATYESGFVIDKFPISRPNLTFSTLTVSNMSPEDSSIYLCSALQGMNTEAFFGQGTRLTVV.